These 28 T cell receptor beta chains were all obtained from the same sample, sequenced in a study of technical replicates of blood from a handful of donors. Generated by immunoSEQ multiplex PCR, the TCRdb table keeps only in-frame clones and is missing some. The profile covers 55,000 to 75,000 clones, with around 87% appearing a single time and more than 5% taken by the ten largest. The sequenced sample was PBMCs. These receptors came from a human donor in good health. Some clones in this sample may be carry-over from other donors' samples.

V gene TRBV7-9 combines with J gene TRBJ2-7, with no clear D. Germline CDR1 is SEHNR and CDR2 is FQNEAQ (reference sequence). The CDR3 totals 14 residues. V was trimmed by 1 base and J by 13 bases, leaving 20 bases between them. The CDR3 DNA sequence: TGTGCCAGCAGCTTAGGAGTTGGTAGAGGCCCAGTATACTTC. Protein product: CASSLGVGRGPVYF.

This clone was picked up a small number of times. The V gene is TRBV2, the J gene TRBJ2-5; D may be TRBD1 (6 bases). This CDR3 has 14 residues. The ends were cut back, 6 bases at V and 5 bases at J, with 16 bases in the middle. The V gene's germline CDR1 is SNHLY and CDR2 FYNNEI. This CDR3 reads CASRPEQGKETQYF. DNA for the CDR3: TGTGCCAGCAGGCCGGAACAGGGAAAGGAGACCCAGTACTTC.

The chain couples TRBV6-1 to TRBJ2-2, with TRBD1 matching over 8 bases. The CDR3 totals 15 residues. CDR1 is MNHNS, CDR2 SASEGT, per germline. V lost 1 base, J lost 6 bases, and 4 bases stayed unmatched. The CDR3 bases are TGTGCCAGCAGTGAAGTACGGGGACAGGCCGGGGAGCTGTTTTTT. As protein: CASSEVRGQAGELFF.

This chain connects TRBV2 to TRBJ2-1; 10 bases match TRBD2. The V gene's germline CDR1 is SNHLY and CDR2 FYNNEI. V shed 4 bases and J 10 bases; nucleotides not matched to a gene: 13. The CDR3 sequence is 16 residues long. This chain's CDR3 is CASSALAGGGEGEQFF. Here the CDR3 DNA reads TGTGCCAGCAGTGCGTTAGCGGGGGGCGGGGAGGGGGAGCAGTTCTTC.

This sequence joins TRBV30 and TRBJ2-3; 11 positions agree with TRBD1. The V and J ends lost 4 bases and 8 bases, in that order; junction bases with no gene match: 8. The CDR3 contains 14 residues. Germline CDR1 is GTSNPN and CDR2 is SVGIG (reference sequence). The CDR3 here is CAWNRDRGMGTQYF. CDR3 nucleotides: TGTGCCTGGAATCGGGACAGGGGGATGGGTACGCAGTATTTT. Combining the CDR3 with reference TRBV30 and TRBJ2-3 gives the whole variable domain SQTIHQWPATLVQPVGSPLSLECTVEGTSNPNLYWYRQAAGRGLQLLFYSVGIGQISSEVPQNLSASRPQDRQFILSSKKLLLSDSGFYLCAWNRDRGMGTQYFGPGTRLTVL.

This chain links TRBV6-5 with TRBJ1-3; 8 nucleotides agree with TRBD1. V dropped 5 bases and J dropped 1; count of bases not matched to a gene: 1. The germline V gene encodes CDR1 MNHEY and CDR2 SVGAGI. The CDR3 runs to 14 residues. In DNA, the CDR3 is TGTGCCAGCAGTCGGACAGGGTCTGGAAACACCATATATTTT. Encoded protein: CASSRTGSGNTIYF.

The CDR3 nucleotides read TGTGCCAGCAGCTTAGTAGCGGGAGACGCCGGGGAGCTGTTTTTT. Amino acids: CASSLVAGDAGELFF. The chain employs TRBV7-2 and TRBJ2-2; 9 nucleotides line up with TRBD2. V gave up 1 base and J gave up 6 bases; unmatched junction bases: 3. This CDR3 spans 15 amino acids. Germline CDR1 SGHTA, CDR2 FQGNSA.

Only a few counts were recorded for this clone. The V gene is TRBV4-1, the J gene TRBJ2-6, with 12 positions matching TRBD2. The junction had 3 bases not matched to a gene; V was cut back by 3 bases and J by 0 bases. The CDR3 length is 18 residues. CDR1 is MGHRA, CDR2 YSYEKL, per germline. CDR3 nucleotides: TGCGCCAGCAGCCAGGGACTAGCGGGTTTCTCTGGGGCCAACGTCCTGACTTTC. Protein sequence: CASSQGLAGFSGANVLTF.

The chain carries TRBV6-5 and TRBJ1-2; D unclear. Germline CDR1 MNHEY, CDR2 SVGAGI. This CDR3 has 13 residues. V lost 6 bases and J lost 0, with 8 bases in between. CDR3 nucleotide sequence: TGTGCCAGCAGCCCCACAGCTAACTATGGCTACACCTTC. Protein sequence: CASSPTANYGYTF.

The genes are TRBV5-4 and TRBJ2-3; 7 bases match TRBD1. The CDR3 has 16 residues. CDR1 SGHNT and CDR2 YYREEE come from the germline V gene (reference sequence). V was clipped by 0 bases and J by 0 bases; unmatched bases: 4. The CDR3 here is CASSLGQGFSTDTQYF. CDR3 nucleotides: TGTGCCAGCAGCTTGGGACAGGGTTTTAGCACAGATACGCAGTATTTT.

This sequence joins TRBV2 and TRBJ2-1; D might be TRBD2 (6 bases). Trimming pared 4 bases from V and 6 bases from J, leaving 13 bases between. The CDR3 totals 14 residues. Germline-derived CDR1 and CDR2 are SNHLY and FYNNEI. CDR3 protein: CASSGDSVGNEQFF. As DNA, the CDR3 is TGTGCCAGCAGTGGGGACTCCGTGGGCAATGAGCAGTTCTTC.

The gene calls are TRBV29-1 and TRBJ2-5; D is unclear. V was shortened by 7 bases and J by 2 bases, with 5 bases between the two germline ends. The germline V gene has CDR1 SQVTM and CDR2 ANQGSEA. This CDR3 is 10 amino acids long. The CDR3 coding sequence is TGCAGCGCCAAACAAGAGACCCAGTACTTC. It encodes CSAKQETQYF.

The rearrangement joins TRBV5-4 to TRBJ2-2, with a tentative D call TRBD1 (6 bases). The germline V and J ends were trimmed by 2 bases and 1 base, with 9 bases remaining between them. The CDR3 runs 15 residues. The germline V gene has CDR1 SGHNT and CDR2 YYREEE (reference sequence). The chain's CDR3 is CASSLGGRNTGELFF. The CDR3 bases are TGTGCCAGCAGCTTAGGGGGTCGGAACACCGGGGAGCTGTTTTTT.

The chain combines TRBV9 with TRBJ1-1; perhaps TRBD1 as D (6 bases). Germline-derived CDR1 and CDR2 are SGDLS and YYNGEE. V lost 3 bases to trimming and J lost 0 bases, with 15 bases between them. CDR3 length: 16 residues. CDR3 DNA sequence: TGTGCCAGCAGCGCCCCAAGGGGGAATATGAACACTGAAGCTTTCTTT. Its translation is CASSAPRGNMNTEAFF.

The J gene is TRBJ1-5, the V gene TRBV28; unclear D gene. From germline, CDR1 is MDHEN and CDR2 SYDVKM. The CDR3 totals 15 residues. Trimming removed 3 bases at V and 3 bases at J, with 12 bases between. Here the CDR3 reads CASSLDGGNNQPQHF. In DNA, the CDR3 is TGTGCCAGCAGTTTGGATGGCGGAAACAATCAGCCCCAGCATTTT. Combining the CDR3 with reference TRBV28 and TRBJ1-5 gives the whole variable domain DVKVTQSSRYLVKRTGEKVFLECVQDMDHENMFWYRQDPGLGLRLIYFSYDVKMKEKGDIPEGYSVSREKKERFSLILESASTNQTSMYLCASSLDGGNNQPQHFGDGTRLSIL.

The rearrangement links TRBV5-1 to TRBJ2-5, with 7 bases lining up with TRBD1. CDR1 is SGHRS, CDR2 YFSETQ, per germline. The CDR3 is 15 amino acids. The V segment lost 2 bases and the J segment 2 bases; nucleotides outside the gene matches: 6. In DNA, the CDR3 is TGCGCCAGCAGCTTACAACCGGGACAGCAAGAGACCCAGTACTTC. It translates to CASSLQPGQQETQYF.

The chain couples TRBV6-1 to TRBJ2-7; 11 bases line up with TRBD1. From germline, CDR1 is MNHNS and CDR2 SASEGT. The CDR3 runs 15 residues. The junction had 9 bases not matched to a gene; V was cut back by 7 bases and J by 4 bases. The CDR3 bases are TGTGCCAGCATCGTGGACAGGGGGCGCGGGTACGAGCAGTACTTC. As protein: CASIVDRGRGYEQYF.

This clone was found a few times. The chain recombines TRBV15 with TRBJ1-5; TRBD1 aligns across 12 bases. The CDR3 length is 15 residues. Germline lookup yields CDR1 LNHNV and CDR2 YYDKDF (reference sequence). V was clipped by 5 bases and J by 7 bases; unmatched bases: 6. CDR3 loop: CATSGGTGGRQPQHF. CDR3 DNA sequence: TGTGCCACCAGCGGTGGGACAGGGGGCAGGCAGCCCCAGCATTTT.

This sequence joins TRBV7-2 and TRBJ2-7, with D maybe TRBD2 (7 bases). V lost 6 bases and J 4 bases, leaving 13 bases between the germline ends. Germline CDR1 and CDR2: SGHTA and FQGNSA. The CDR3 is 13 amino acids. The CDR3 here is CASSQAGAYEQYF. In DNA form, the CDR3 reads TGTGCCAGCAGTCAGGCGGGGGCTTACGAGCAGTACTTC.

V is TRBV9 and J is TRBJ2-1; maybe TRBD2 (6 bases). Trimming removed 0 bases from V and 3 bases from J, with 16 bases in between. CDR3 length equals 17 residues. The germline V gene encodes CDR1 SGDLS and CDR2 YYNGEE. The CDR3 DNA is TGTGCCAGCAGCGTAGTAGGAGGGATCCCCCTCTACAATGAGCAGTTCTTC. This encodes CASSVVGGIPLYNEQFF. The full variable domain, its missing parts supplied by reference TRBV9 and TRBJ2-1, is DSGVTQTPKHLITATGQRVTLRCSPRSGDLSVYWYQQSLDQGLQFLIQYYNGEERAKGNILERFSAQQFPDLHSELNLSSLELGDSALYFCASSVVGGIPLYNEQFFGPGTRLTVL.

This rearrangement joins TRBV4-1 to TRBJ1-3; 7 nucleotides align to TRBD1. The ends lost 3 bases at V and 0 bases at J; junction bases unmatched: 2. The CDR3 spans 15 residues. Germline V gene lookup returns CDR1 MGHRA and CDR2 YSYEKL. This chain's CDR3 is CASSHGTDSGNTIYF. The CDR3 DNA sequence: TGCGCCAGCAGCCACGGGACAGACTCTGGAAACACCATATATTTT.

The V call is TRBV11-3, the J call TRBJ2-1; D perhaps matches TRBD2 (5 bases). The CDR3 extends over 13 amino acids. The germline gives CDR1 SGHNT, CDR2 YENEEA. The V end was cut by 5 bases, the J end by 5 bases, with 10 bases between. Here the CDR3 DNA reads TGTGCCAGCAGCACAACGGGGAACAATGAGCAGTTCTTC. This encodes CASSTTGNNEQFF. The full variable domain, with the rest looked up from reference TRBV11-3 and TRBJ2-1, is EAGVVQSPRYKIIEKKQPVAFWCNPISGHNTLYWYLQNLGQGPELLIRYENEEAVDDSQLPKDRFSAERLKGVDSTLKIQPAELGDSAVYLCASSTTGNNEQFFGPGTRLTVL.

This chain joins TRBV6-1 and TRBJ2-7; D gene ambiguous. Between the trimmed V and J ends, which lost 8 bases and 3 bases, there was a span of 8 bases. The germline V gene encodes CDR1 MNHNS and CDR2 SASEGT. The CDR3 length is 11 residues. DNA of the CDR3: TGTGCCAGCGAGGAAGGCTACGAGCAGTACTTC. This translates into CASEEGYEQYF.

The genes are TRBV7-2 and TRBJ2-7, with 11 bases identical to TRBD2. V was pared by 3 bases and J by 4 bases, with 5 bases of the junction left unmatched. This CDR3 has 15 residues. From germline, CDR1 is SGHTA and CDR2 FQGNSA. Here the CDR3 reads CASSFSGRAQYEQYF. CDR3 bases: TGTGCCAGCAGCTTTAGCGGGAGGGCTCAATACGAGCAGTACTTC. The variable domain in full, with the rest retrieved from reference TRBV7-2 and TRBJ2-7, is GAGVSQSPSNKVTEKGKDVELRCDPISGHTALYWYRQSLGQGLEFLIYFQGNSAPDKSGLPSDRFSAERTGGSVSTLTIQRTQQEDSAVYLCASSFSGRAQYEQYFGPGTRLTVT.

This clone was counted a single time. The rearrangement links TRBV2 to TRBJ1-1, with D perhaps matching TRBD1 (6 bases). CDR1 and CDR2 (germline): SNHLY, FYNNEI. Trimming took off 2 bases at V and 6 bases at J, with 13 bases between the two ends. The CDR3 totals 14 residues. CDR3 sequence: CASSERQAPAEAFF. Here the CDR3 DNA reads TGTGCCAGCAGTGAAAGACAGGCCCCGGCTGAAGCTTTCTTT.

The chain couples TRBV5-1 to TRBJ2-3; weak D call: TRBD2 (5 bases). Trimming took 4 bases from V and 2 from J, leaving 17 bases between them. Germline loops: CDR1 SGHRS, CDR2 YFSETQ. The CDR3 totals 16 residues. The CDR3 DNA reads TGCGCCAGCAGCGCGGGTCTAGGTCAGGTCACAGATACGCAGTATTTT. It codes for CASSAGLGQVTDTQYF.

The J gene is TRBJ1-2, the V gene TRBV7-3, with 7 bases matching TRBD1. V was pared by 5 bases and J by 7 bases, with 10 bases of the junction left unmatched. This CDR3 contains 14 residues. Per the germline V gene, CDR1 is SGHTA and CDR2 is FQGTGA. CDR3 region: CASSPGQAQSGYTF. For the CDR3, the DNA is TGTGCCAGCAGCCCCGGACAGGCGCAAAGTGGCTACACCTTC. Drawing the rest from reference TRBV7-3 and TRBJ1-2, the complete variable domain is GAGVSQTPSNKVTEKGKYVELRCDPISGHTALYWYRQSLGQGPEFLIYFQGTGAADDSGLPNDRFFAVRPEGSVSTLKIQRTERGDSAVYLCASSPGQAQSGYTFGSGTRLTVV.

V usage is TRBV7-8 and J usage is TRBJ2-5; D perhaps matches TRBD2 (5 bases). The CDR3 has 14 residues. Germline CDR1 is SGHVS and CDR2 is FQNEAQ. V was pared by 2 bases and J by 1 base, with 8 bases between. For the CDR3, the DNA is TGTGCCAGCAGCTTACCCGGACTCCAAGAGACCCAGTACTTC. Residues: CASSLPGLQETQYF.